Presented here are 30 T cell receptor beta chains from one specimen sequenced in a study of human T cells and chemical hapten exposure. TCRdb fed the RACE reads into MiXCR, producing one record per CDR3 protein. Of around 69,000 distinct CDR3 sequences detected, 8.5% to 9% appear once; the ten largest clones hold around 3.6%. Indicated time point: patch test 2, 6 weeks after DPC sensitization. Treatment meaning: therapeutic diphenylcyclopropenone sensitization with weekly scalp DPC. Sample: whole blood, taken in connection with sensitization to the hapten diphenylcyclopropenone (DPC). The receptor set was obtained from a woman aged 50 to 65 with alopecia areata. Some clones in this sample may be carry-over from other donors' samples.

CDR3 coding DNA: TGTGCCAGCAGTTTGCGAGACTATGGCTACACCTTC. Translation: CASSLRDYGYTF. J is TRBJ1-2 and V is TRBV12-3 or TRBV12-4; D remains ambiguous. Trimming removed 3 bases from V and 3 bases from J, with 5 bases in between. The CDR3 runs to 12 residues.

This clonotype was detected many times. The rearrangement links TRBV6-1 to TRBJ1-1; no firm D call. The V end lost 6 bases, the J end lost 1 base, and 12 bases lay between the germline ends. CDR1 and CDR2 (germline): MNHNS, SASEGT. This CDR3 is built from 14 residues. The CDR3 loop reads CASRPGHRNTEAFF. The DNA of the CDR3 is TGTGCCAGCAGACCGGGTCACCGGAACACTGAAGCTTTCTTT.

This clonotype was observed many times. This sequence joins TRBV2 and TRBJ1-5; no clear D gene. V lost 3 bases and J lost 4, with 7 bases in between. The CDR3 has 13 residues. Germline V gene sequence: CDR1 SNHLY, CDR2 FYNNEI. The chain's CDR3 is CASSEGGNQPQHF. The CDR3 DNA reads as TGTGCCAGCAGTGAGGGAGGGAATCAGCCCCAGCATTTT.

This clonotype was detected a few times. The chain couples TRBV7-2 to TRBJ2-1, with 8 bases lining up with TRBD1. CDR1 SGHTA and CDR2 FQGNSA come from the germline V gene. This CDR3 has 18 amino acids. Unmatched junction bases numbered 17, after V lost 5 bases and J lost 5 bases. The CDR3 coding sequence is TGTGCCAGCAGCCTCCGGGGGTTCAGGGGGCGAGTTAACAATGAGCAGTTCTTC. Translation gives CASSLRGFRGRVNNEQFF.

V usage is TRBV4-1 and J usage is TRBJ1-5, with D possibly matching TRBD1 (5 bases). V shed 5 bases and J shed 1 base, with 12 bases lying between them. The CDR3 runs to 15 residues. Per the germline V gene, CDR1 is MGHRA and CDR2 is YSYEKL. The CDR3 reads CASSRPGESNQPQHF. CDR3 sequence (DNA): TGCGCCAGCAGCAGGCCGGGGGAAAGCAATCAGCCCCAGCATTTT.

V usage is TRBV12-3 or TRBV12-4 and J usage is TRBJ1-3, with no clear D. V was pared by 4 bases and J by 2 bases, with 9 bases between. The length of the CDR3 is 14 residues. The CDR3 is CASSSSGAGNTIYF. The CDR3, as DNA: TGTGCCAGCAGTTCCAGCGGCGCTGGAAACACCATATATTTT.

A few counts support this clonotype. The chain employs TRBV7-9 and TRBJ1-1; 7 bases line up with TRBD1. CDR3 length equals 11 residues. V trimming: 11 bases; J trimming: 6 bases; junction bases outside the gene matches: 6. The germline gives CDR1 SEHNR, CDR2 FQNEAQ (reference sequence). CDR3 sequence (DNA): TGTGCCTCCGAACAGGGGTCTGAAGCTTTCTTT. It codes for CASEQGSEAFF.

This clonotype was detected ten times or more. The chain links TRBV20-1 to TRBJ2-7; 8 bases are a match to TRBD1. The CDR3 extends over 13 amino acids. V lost 6 bases and J lost 0; bases outside the gene matches: 4. CDR1 is DFQATT, CDR2 SNEGSKA, per germline (reference sequence). The CDR3 region has the DNA TGCAGTGCGGCGGGACAGGTCTCCTACGAGCAGTACTTC. Translated: CSAAGQVSYEQYF.

This clonotype was observed many times. The gene calls are TRBV20-1 and TRBJ1-6, with 8 bases matching TRBD1. The CDR3 sequence is 12 residues long. Germline values: CDR1 DFQATT, CDR2 SNEGSKA (reference sequence). The V gene end was trimmed by 7 bases and the J gene end by 7 bases; junction bases not matched to a gene: 3. The CDR3 here is CSGRQGNSPLHF. DNA of the CDR3: TGCAGTGGCCGACAGGGGAATTCACCCCTCCACTTT.

To note about this clonotype: One base away lies a much larger clone, so this may be a sequencing read error. This rearrangement joins TRBV3-1 to TRBJ2-2; a possible D gene is TRBD2 (6 bases). Germline V gene data show CDR1 as LGHDT and CDR2 as YNNKEL (reference sequence). V was clipped by 4 bases and J by 0 bases, with 15 bases between them. This CDR3 spans 17 amino acids. The CDR3 sequence is CASSPFCLASNTGELFF. DNA of the CDR3: TGTGCCAGCAGCCCTTTCTGTCTAGCGTCGAACACCGGGGAGCTGTTTTTT.

This clonotype was seen more than once but under ten times. The chain combines TRBV4-1 with TRBJ2-7; perhaps TRBD2 as D (6 bases). The germline CDR1 and CDR2 sequences are MGHRA and YSYEKL. Deletions cut 0 bases from V and 1 base from J, with 10 bases between. The length of the CDR3 is 15 residues. In DNA, the CDR3 is TGCGCCAGCAGCCAAGATTGGGGGGAGTCCTACGAGCAGTACTTC. Protein product: CASSQDWGESYEQYF.

A remark on this clonotype: Possible read error: a much larger clone is one base away. The chain combines TRBV29-1 with TRBJ1-1, with D unclear. The CDR3 consists of 12 residues. Germline CDR1 reads SQVTM; CDR2 reads ANQGSEA. V lost 2 bases to trimming and J lost 7 bases, with 11 bases between them. The CDR3 region has the DNA TGCAGCGTTGAAACTGACCGCCTTGAAGCTTTCTTT. Protein sequence: CSVETDRLEAFF.

This clonotype was seen at least ten times. The chain carries TRBV27 and TRBJ1-6; unclear D gene. The CDR3 length is 13 residues. Germline V gene data show CDR1 as MNHEY and CDR2 as SMNVEV (reference sequence). V lost 3 bases, J lost 9 bases, and 9 bases lay in between. CDR3 loop: CASSFGGLSPLHF. The CDR3 nucleotides are TGTGCCAGCAGTTTTGGTGGACTTTCACCCCTCCACTTT.

The V and J genes are TRBV29-1 and TRBJ1-2; 11 positions agree with TRBD1. V lost 0 bases to trimming and J lost 8 bases; unmatched junction nucleotides: 11. The CDR3 covers 16 residues. Germline values: CDR1 SQVTM, CDR2 ANQGSEA. The CDR3 DNA reads as TGCAGCGTTGAAGATCAGAATGGGACAGGGGGTCTCGGCTACACCTTC. This encodes CSVEDQNGTGGLGYTF. Full variable domain (remainder filled in from reference TRBV29-1 and TRBJ1-2): SAVISQKPSRDICQRGTSLTIQCQVDSQVTMMFWYRQQPGQSLTLIATANQGSEATYESGFVIDKFPISRPNLTFSTLTVSNMSPEDSSIYLCSVEDQNGTGGLGYTFGSGTRLTVV.

The J gene is TRBJ1-4, the V gene TRBV7-7; D remains unclear. Germline V gene data show CDR1 as SSHAT and CDR2 as FNYEAQ (reference sequence). V shed 5 bases and J shed 8 bases, with 12 bases lying between them. The CDR3 has 13 residues. The CDR3 is CASSPSRGEKLFF. The CDR3 coding sequence is TGTGCCAGCAGCCCCTCGCGAGGCGAAAAACTGTTTTTT.

This clonotype has just a few counts. In nucleotides, the CDR3 is TGTGCCAGCAGAAAAGGCAGGGTAAACGAGCAGTACTTC. It yields the protein CASRKGRVNEQYF. The rearrangement uses TRBV13 and TRBJ2-7; tentatively, D is TRBD1 (5 bases). The V end was cut by 6 bases, the J end by 5 bases, with 14 bases between. Germline V lookup: CDR1 PRHDT, CDR2 FYEKMQ (reference sequence). This CDR3 has 13 residues.

The sample holds a few counts of this clonotype. The chain employs TRBV13 and TRBJ1-1, with 9 positions matching TRBD1. The CDR3 totals 16 residues. Unmatched junction bases numbered 6, after V lost 4 bases and J lost 0 bases. Germline loops: CDR1 PRHDT, CDR2 FYEKMQ (reference sequence). In DNA, the CDR3 is TGTGCCAGCAGCTCACCGGGACAGGGCATGAACACTGAAGCTTTCTTT. It is translated as CASSSPGQGMNTEAFF.

This clonotype was counted only a few times. The chain is built from TRBV7-2 and TRBJ2-4, with 7 bases lining up with TRBD2. V shed 1 base and J 0 bases; nucleotides not matched to a gene: 15. Germline lookup yields CDR1 SGHTA and CDR2 FQGNSA. This CDR3 spans 20 amino acids. CDR3 sequence: CASSLGTGGVSRSAKNIQYF. The CDR3 DNA is TGTGCCAGCAGCTTAGGGACGGGAGGAGTGAGTAGGTCAGCCAAAAACATTCAGTACTTC.

A word on this clonotype: A much larger clonotype is one base distant, so this may be a read error. The chain employs TRBV20-1 and TRBJ2-3, with 8 bases lining up with TRBD2. This CDR3 is built from 14 residues. Looked up from germline, CDR1 is DFQATT and CDR2 is SNEGSKA (reference sequence). The V gene end was trimmed by 2 bases and the J gene end by 5 bases; junction bases not matched to a gene: 6. The DNA of the CDR3 is TGCAGTGCTAGACACGCGGGGGGCATAGATACGCAGTATTTT. The encoded protein is CSARHAGGIDTQYF.

The chain has TRBV20-1 and TRBJ1-1; TRBD1 matches at 9 bases. CDR1 DFQATT and CDR2 SNEGSKA come from the germline V gene (reference sequence). There are 16 residues in the CDR3. The junction had 9 bases not matched to a gene; V was cut back by 3 bases and J by 1 base. CDR3 sequence (DNA): TGCAGTGCTAGGGCAATACAGGGGGCGCCGAACACTGAAGCTTTCTTT. Protein: CSARAIQGAPNTEAFF.

This clonotype was observed a few times. V is TRBV4-2 and J is TRBJ1-1, with D possibly being TRBD1 (5 bases). Trimming stripped 1 base from V and 4 bases from J, with 10 bases between. Germline CDR1 is LGHNA and CDR2 is YNFKEQ. CDR3 size: 14 residues. The CDR3: CASSQGAGITEAFF. The CDR3 DNA is TGTGCCAGCAGCCAAGGCGCAGGGATCACTGAAGCTTTCTTT.

This clonotype was seen a handful of times. This rearrangement joins TRBV11-2 to TRBJ2-7; 10 nucleotides align to TRBD2. The V segment lost 1 base and the J segment 3 bases; nucleotides outside the gene matches: 9. The CDR3 is 17 amino acids. CDR1 SGHAT and CDR2 FQNNGV come from the germline V gene. The CDR3 DNA reads TGTGCCAGCAGCTTAGGGGCCTGGGCTAGCGGGAGCTACGAGCAGTACTTC. It encodes CASSLGAWASGSYEQYF.

There are many counts of this clonotype. The chain uses TRBV6-1 and TRBJ1-5; 7 bases line up with TRBD1. V lost 6 bases and J lost 5; bases outside the gene matches: 7. The CDR3 extends over 14 amino acids. Germline V gene lookup returns CDR1 MNHNS and CDR2 SASEGT. The CDR3 region is CASRPRTGDQPQHF. The CDR3 DNA reads as TGTGCCAGCAGACCCCGGACAGGCGATCAGCCCCAGCATTTT.

This clonotype was observed a handful of times. The chain joins TRBV7-8 to TRBJ2-3; D may be TRBD1 or TRBD2 (5 bases each). The V gene lost 3 bases and the J gene lost 6 bases, with 16 bases spanning the gap. The CDR3 spans 15 residues. The germline gives CDR1 SGHVS, CDR2 FQNEAQ. Here the CDR3 reads CASSFSTGRSDTQYF. The CDR3 DNA reads TGTGCCAGCAGCTTTTCAACGGGACGATCCGATACGCAGTATTTT.

In this sample, this clonotype turned up a few times. The chain uses TRBV6-5 and TRBJ1-2; D is possibly TRBD1 (6 bases). Trimming removed 2 bases at V and 4 bases at J, with 8 bases between. Germline V lookup: CDR1 MNHEY, CDR2 SVGAGI. CDR3 length: 13 residues. For the CDR3, the DNA is TGTGCCAGCAGTTACGGGGGGGCCTATGGCTACACCTTC. Translated, it gives CASSYGGAYGYTF.

This clonotype was observed at least ten times. The V call is TRBV20-1, the J call TRBJ1-6, with 8 bases aligning to TRBD1. Per the germline V gene, CDR1 is DFQATT and CDR2 is SNEGSKA (reference sequence). CDR3 size: 13 residues. V was pared by 6 bases and J by 10 bases, with 8 bases of the junction left unmatched. The CDR3 sequence is CSADRTGRSPLHF. CDR3 sequence (DNA): TGCAGTGCGGACAGGACAGGGCGATCACCCCTCCACTTT.

This clonotype was seen only a few times. The chain joins TRBV6-5 to TRBJ2-3; the match to TRBD2 covers 11 bases. The CDR3 is 16 amino acids. Looked up from germline, CDR1 is MNHEY and CDR2 is SVGAGI. J gave up 3 bases and V 3 bases, and 5 bases lay outside the gene matches. CDR3 sequence: CASSYYLAGGTDTQYF. The DNA for the CDR3 is TGTGCCAGCAGTTATTATCTAGCGGGAGGAACAGATACGCAGTATTTT.

This clonotype was recorded many times. The junction differs from germline at one of its ends, possibly a read error. V usage is TRBV10-2 and J usage is TRBJ2-5; maybe TRBD1 (6 bases). CDR1 and CDR2 from the germline V gene are WSHSY and SAAADI. The CDR3 is made up of 13 amino acids. The CDR3 bases are TGCGCCAGCGGTGACAGGTTCCAAGAGACCCAGTACTTC. Translating gives CASGDRFQETQYF.

This clonotype was counted at least ten times. The chain couples TRBV28 to TRBJ1-1; no firm D call. This CDR3 comprises 13 residues. Germline V lookup: CDR1 MDHEN, CDR2 SYDVKM. V lost 6 bases and J lost 4, with 12 bases in between. CDR3 nucleotide sequence: TGTGCCAGCAGGCCTGCGGCGGGCACTGAAGCTTTCTTT. It yields the protein CASRPAAGTEAFF.

This clonotype has just a few counts. This sequence joins TRBV9 and TRBJ1-1, with 10 bases fitting TRBD1. Germline V gene data show CDR1 as SGDLS and CDR2 as YYNGEE. This CDR3 has 15 amino acids. The V segment lost 4 bases and the J segment 6 bases; nucleotides outside the gene matches: 9. This CDR3 is CASSRDRGRGAEAFF. The CDR3 nucleotides are TGTGCCAGCAGCCGGGACAGGGGTCGGGGGGCTGAAGCTTTCTTT.